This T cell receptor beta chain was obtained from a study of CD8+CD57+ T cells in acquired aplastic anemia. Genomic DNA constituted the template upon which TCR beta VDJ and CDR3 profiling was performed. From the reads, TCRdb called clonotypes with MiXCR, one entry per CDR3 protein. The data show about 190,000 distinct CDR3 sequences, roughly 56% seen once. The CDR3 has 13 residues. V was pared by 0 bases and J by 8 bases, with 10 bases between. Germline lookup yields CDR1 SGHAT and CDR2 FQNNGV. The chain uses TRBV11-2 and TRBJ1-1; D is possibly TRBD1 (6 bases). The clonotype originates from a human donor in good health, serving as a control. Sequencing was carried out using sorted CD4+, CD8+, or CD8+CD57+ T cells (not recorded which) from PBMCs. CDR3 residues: CASSLDLGGEAFF. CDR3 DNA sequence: TGTGCCAGCAGCTTAGATCTAGGGGGGGAAGCTTTCTTT.